These 16 T cell receptor beta chains came from one sample sequenced in a study of CD8 T cells in ankylosing spondylitis. TCRdb re-derived calls from the 5' RACE reads in MiXCR, one entry per CDR3 protein. The sample shows some 140,000 distinct CDR3 sequences, roughly 8.3% of them seen only once. Sequencing was performed on synovial fluid, either unsorted or a sorted T cell fraction (not recorded which). Receptors originate from a male donor with ankylosing spondylitis.

This chain joins TRBV5-1 and TRBJ1-6, with D possibly matching TRBD1 (6 bases). CDR1 and CDR2 from the germline V gene are SGHRS and YFSETQ. The germline V and J ends were trimmed by 7 bases and 6 bases, with 14 bases remaining between them. This CDR3 has 14 amino acids. The CDR3: CASGRDRSNSPLHF. CDR3 sequence (DNA): TGCGCCAGCGGCCGCGACAGGAGTAATTCACCCCTCCACTTT.

The J gene is TRBJ2-7, the V gene TRBV4-1, with 11 bases aligning to TRBD2. Germline V gene sequence: CDR1 MGHRA, CDR2 YSYEKL. CDR3 length: 16 residues. The junction had 6 bases not matched to a gene; V was cut back by 5 bases and J by 0 bases. For the CDR3, the DNA is TGCGCCAGCAGCAGGACTAGCGGGTCTAGCTCCTACGAGCAGTACTTC. The encoded protein is CASSRTSGSSSYEQYF.

In its sample, this clonotype was seen many times. The chain links TRBV28 to TRBJ1-4, with a tentative D call TRBD1 (5 bases). CDR3 length: 14 residues. Trimming stripped 6 bases from V and 8 bases from J, with 16 bases between. Germline values: CDR1 MDHEN, CDR2 SYDVKM. DNA of the CDR3: TGTGCCAGCAGGGGACTGGGGGTAGACGAAAAACTGTTTTTT. This encodes CASRGLGVDEKLFF.

The table lists this clonotype with many counts. The CDR3 loop is CASSLVVGNTEAFF. The CDR3 DNA is TGTGCCAGCAGCTTAGTGGTGGGGAACACTGAAGCTTTCTTT. The chain couples TRBV7-8 to TRBJ1-1; no clear D. With 1 base removed from V and 1 base from J, the gap between germline ends came to 7 bases. This CDR3 is 14 amino acids long. Germline V gene lookup returns CDR1 SGHVS and CDR2 FQNEAQ.

This clonotype has a count of ten or more. The chain carries TRBV27 and TRBJ2-5; D is unresolved. The CDR3 is made up of 15 amino acids. Deletions cut 1 base from V and 0 bases from J, with 9 bases between. Looked up from germline, CDR1 is MNHEY and CDR2 is SMNVEV (reference sequence). CDR3 nucleotides: TGTGCCAGCAGTTTATTTGCGACATACCAAGAGACCCAGTACTTC. Amino acid sequence: CASSLFATYQETQYF.

There are a few counts of this clonotype. The rearrangement joins TRBV29-1 to TRBJ1-1; TRBD1 matches at 10 bases. CDR1 and CDR2 from the germline V gene are SQVTM and ANQGSEA. This CDR3 contains 13 residues. V trimming: 4 bases; J trimming: 4 bases; junction bases outside the gene matches: 3. The CDR3 loop is CSVVRTGGTEAFF. Here the CDR3 DNA reads TGCAGCGTTGTCCGGACAGGGGGCACTGAAGCTTTCTTT.

Ten or more counts support this clonotype. The chain has TRBV12-3 or TRBV12-4 and TRBJ2-1, with 12 nucleotides matching TRBD2. The ends lost 6 bases at V and 0 bases at J; junction bases unmatched: 3. The CDR3 runs 16 residues. The CDR3: CASRWTSGVSYNEQFF. Here the CDR3 DNA reads TGTGCCAGCAGATGGACTAGCGGGGTCTCCTACAATGAGCAGTTCTTC.

This clonotype was seen many times. The chain uses TRBV28 and TRBJ2-1; 8 nucleotides align to TRBD1. V lost 6 bases, J lost 2 bases, and 3 bases stayed unmatched. The CDR3 is 14 amino acids. Germline CDR1 MDHEN, CDR2 SYDVKM. DNA of the CDR3: TGTGCCAGCAGGACGGACAGGGCCTACAATGAGCAGTTCTTC. It yields the protein CASRTDRAYNEQFF. Full variable domain (outside the CDR3, taken from reference TRBV28 and TRBJ2-1): DVKVTQSSRYLVKRTGEKVFLECVQDMDHENMFWYRQDPGLGLRLIYFSYDVKMKEKGDIPEGYSVSREKKERFSLILESASTNQTSMYLCASRTDRAYNEQFFGPGTRLTVL.

This clonotype was picked up many times. The genes are TRBV7-9 and TRBJ1-6; D remains unclear. The CDR3 has 12 amino acids. The germline gives CDR1 SEHNR, CDR2 FQNEAQ (reference sequence). The V end was cut by 1 base, the J end by 6 bases, with 1 base between. DNA of the CDR3: TGTGCCAGCAGCTTAGTTAATTCACCCCTCCACTTT. Amino acid sequence: CASSLVNSPLHF. The whole variable domain, filled in from reference TRBV7-9 and TRBJ1-6, reads DTGVSQNPRHKITKRGQNVTFRCDPISEHNRLYWYRQTLGQGPEFLTYFQNEAQLEKSRLLSDRFSAERPKGSFSTLEIQRTEQGDSAMYLCASSLVNSPLHFGNGTRLTVT.

This clonotype has ten or more counts. V is TRBV7-2 and J is TRBJ2-1; 11 positions agree with TRBD1. Losses at the gene ends were 3 bases for V and 8 bases for J; bases not matched to a gene: 6. Germline V CDR1 and CDR2: SGHTA, FQGNSA. The length of the CDR3 is 15 residues. The CDR3 DNA follows: TGTGCCAGCAGCTTTACTTGGACAGGGGGCCATGAGCAGTTCTTC. Residues: CASSFTWTGGHEQFF.

This clonotype was seen many times. The chain links TRBV5-1 to TRBJ1-1, with D possibly TRBD1 on 6 matching bases. V lost 5 bases and J 7 bases, leaving 15 bases between the germline ends. The CDR3 is 13 amino acids. The germline V gene encodes CDR1 SGHRS and CDR2 YFSETQ. The CDR3 DNA follows: TGCGCCAGCAGTATGGACAGAAATGATGAAGCTTTCTTT. Translation: CASSMDRNDEAFF. The full variable domain, in which reference TRBV5-1 and TRBJ1-1 provide the parts outside the CDR3, is KAGVTQTPRYLIKTRGQQVTLSCSPISGHRSVSWYQQTPGQGLQFLFEYFSETQRNKGNFPGRFSGRQFSNSRSEMNVSTLELGDSALYLCASSMDRNDEAFFGQGTRLTVV.

In its sample, this clonotype was seen many times. The rearrangement uses TRBV5-1 and TRBJ2-2; D gene ambiguous. Trimming pared 2 bases from V and 5 bases from J, leaving 13 bases between. This CDR3 has 15 amino acids. CDR1 SGHRS and CDR2 YFSETQ come from the germline V gene. The CDR3, as DNA: TGCGCCAGCAGCTTTACCTTTGTCTCAACCGGGGAGCTGTTTTTT. This encodes CASSFTFVSTGELFF.

This clonotype has a count of ten or more. V and J are TRBV4-1 and TRBJ2-5; perhaps TRBD2 as D (6 bases). The CDR3 covers 17 residues. CDR1 is MGHRA and CDR2 is YSYEKL in the germline V gene. V lost 0 bases and J 4 bases, leaving 18 bases between the germline ends. CDR3 sequence: CASSQESYGRWGETQYF. CDR3 nucleotide sequence: TGCGCCAGCAGCCAAGAAAGCTACGGGAGATGGGGAGAGACCCAGTACTTC.

The chain recombines TRBV4-1 with TRBJ2-1; 8 bases fit TRBD1. CDR3 length: 14 amino acids. Germline-derived CDR1 and CDR2 are MGHRA and YSYEKL. Trimming took 4 bases from V and 8 from J; bases not matched to a gene: 7. CDR3 sequence: CASSPRTGRDEQFF. The DNA of the CDR3 is TGCGCCAGCAGCCCTCGGACAGGGCGGGATGAGCAGTTCTTC.

This clonotype was seen a few times. V is TRBV5-1 and J is TRBJ2-7; the D gene could be TRBD1 or TRBD2 (5 bases each). V dropped 4 bases and J dropped 0 bases, with 5 bases sitting between them. Germline V gene sequence: CDR1 SGHRS, CDR2 YFSETQ. This CDR3 spans 12 amino acids. CDR3 nucleotides: TGCGCCAGCAGCGGGGGCTCCTACGAGCAGTACTTC. This encodes CASSGGSYEQYF.

The table lists this clonotype with a few counts. The chain has TRBV11-2 and TRBJ1-5; possible D gene TRBD1, 5 bases. V lost 5 bases and J 4 bases, leaving 18 bases between the germline ends. CDR1 and CDR2 (germline): SGHAT, FQNNGV. The CDR3 length is 16 residues. CDR3 amino acids: CASSRGWGVGNQPQHF. The CDR3 nucleotides read TGTGCCAGCAGCCGAGGGTGGGGCGTTGGTAATCAGCCCCAGCATTTT.